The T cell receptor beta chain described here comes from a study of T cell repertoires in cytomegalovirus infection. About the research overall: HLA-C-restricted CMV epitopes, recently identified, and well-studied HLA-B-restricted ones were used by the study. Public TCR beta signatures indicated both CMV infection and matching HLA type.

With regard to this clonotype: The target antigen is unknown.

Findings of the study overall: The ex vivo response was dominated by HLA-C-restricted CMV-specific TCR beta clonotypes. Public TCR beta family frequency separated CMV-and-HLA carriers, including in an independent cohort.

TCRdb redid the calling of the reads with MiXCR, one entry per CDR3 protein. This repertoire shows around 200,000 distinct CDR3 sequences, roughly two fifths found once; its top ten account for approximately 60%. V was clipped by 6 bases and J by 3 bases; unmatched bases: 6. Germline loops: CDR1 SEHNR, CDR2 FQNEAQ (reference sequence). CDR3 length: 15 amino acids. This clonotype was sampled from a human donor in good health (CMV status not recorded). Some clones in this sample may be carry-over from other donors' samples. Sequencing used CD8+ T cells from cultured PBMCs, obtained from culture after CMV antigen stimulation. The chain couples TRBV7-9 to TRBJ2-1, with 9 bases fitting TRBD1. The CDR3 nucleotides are TGTGCCAGCAGTCCCCGGGACAGGGACTACAATGAGCAGTTCTTC. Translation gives CASSPRDRDYNEQFF.